Listed below are T cell receptor beta chains from one sample, sequenced in a study of T cells expressing NK-cell markers. TCRdb re-called the 5' RACE reads; every CDR3 protein appears as one record, without DNA. This sample lists 350,000 to 400,000 distinct CDR3 sequences; its ten largest clones have roughly 10%. Material for sequencing was blood T cells: a sorted CD56 or NKG2C T cell subset, CD4+ or CD8+ T cells, or bulk PBMC T cells (not recorded which). The receptors were sampled from a woman between 50 and 59 years old in good health. Both conserved end residues are part of each CDR3.

v_call	j_call	cdr3_aa
TRBV5-1	TRBJ2-5	CASSPHGGGQTQYF
TRBV29-1	TRBJ2-3	CSVGELRTDTQYF
TRBV6-5	TRBJ1-2	CASSPDRDRGYTF
TRBV30	TRBJ2-1	CAWSPGPTNEQFF
TRBV6-1	TRBJ2-5	CASRPIGGQETQYF
TRBV7-9	TRBJ1-1	CASSSVPPPNTEAFF
TRBV20-1	TRBJ1-2	CSARDTGEGVRGYTF
TRBV4-1	TRBJ2-1	CASSPPEGQGRSEQFF
TRBV5-6	TRBJ1-5	CASSLSGALEPQHF
TRBV25-1	TRBJ1-2	CASSEFTGGYGYTF
TRBV6-6	TRBJ2-1	CASSFVPGLAGANEQFF
TRBV6-1	TRBJ2-1	CASSLWRQGLHEQFF
TRBV18	TRBJ2-5	CASSPPTRGETQYF
TRBV5-1	TRBJ2-7	CASSSSGTSYEQYF
TRBV18	TRBJ2-4	CASSPGTGGAKNIQYF
TRBV10-3	TRBJ2-7	CAISVPSGSGAPYEQYF
TRBV5-1	TRBJ2-1	CASSLFSGSSRSSYNEQFF
TRBV29-1	TRBJ1-2	CSVDRGAGGYTF
TRBV7-9	TRBJ2-3	CASSLAEDTQYF
TRBV4-1	TRBJ1-5	CASSQGRGARNQPQHF
TRBV7-4	TRBJ2-4	CASSLAAGVLAKNIQYF
TRBV5-6	TRBJ2-1	CASSFKQGAATEQFF
TRBV3-1	TRBJ2-2	CASSPSEGLTGELFF
TRBV28	TRBJ2-1	CASRDRDLSSYNEQFF
TRBV12-3/TRBV12-4	TRBJ1-6	CASGQGMNSPLHF
TRBV5-6	TRBJ1-4	CASSFGQPNEKLFF
TRBV10-3	TRBJ1-1	CAISQANTEAFF
TRBV4-1	TRBJ1-2	CASSQEGRIYGYTF
TRBV25-1	TRBJ2-2	CASSERVSAELFF
TRBV3-1	TRBJ1-3	CASSQDRTGNTIYF
TRBV20-1	TRBJ1-1	CSARERGTGTEAFF
TRBV7-9	TRBJ1-1	CASSHSGWGNTEAFF
TRBV20-1	TRBJ2-7	CSASNRGGDYEQYF
TRBV14	TRBJ2-1	CASSLQLAGFDNEQFF
TRBV2	TRBJ2-7	CASKGLRTIEQYF
TRBV4-1	TRBJ1-2	CASSQDRGPSYGYTF
TRBV2	TRBJ2-3	CASSPRDNTDTQYF
TRBV20-1	TRBJ2-7	CSAGLAPVLYEQYF
TRBV3-1	TRBJ2-1	CASSHETWRGYNEQFF
TRBV6-5	TRBJ1-3	CASSQYSGRTIYF
TRBV7-2	TRBJ1-6	CASRLTGLTWALHF
TRBV24-1	TRBJ2-2	CATRGLAGTGELFF
TRBV12-3/TRBV12-4	TRBJ2-1	CAGSGAYNEQFF
TRBV5-1	TRBJ2-2	CASSLVMRAPGTGELFF
TRBV5-1	TRBJ2-7	CASSLSGQGHEQYF
TRBV7-8	TRBJ2-1	CASSLGESIREQFF